The following is a T cell receptor beta chain sequence with its context. Unmatched junction bases numbered 2, after V lost 2 bases and J lost 5 bases. Looked up from germline, CDR1 is SGHTA and CDR2 is FQGTGA. CDR3 length: 13 residues. The table came from immunoSEQ multiplex PCR; TCRdb's copy has only in-frame clones and leaves some out. The sample lists 95,000 to 150,000 clones, 93% occurring once. These data come from a study of OX40 agonist ivuxolimab in advanced cancers. Sequenced material: CD4+ or CD8+ T cells sorted from blood, taken in a trial of the OX40 agonist ivuxolimab. The chain carries TRBV7-3 and TRBJ1-2, with TRBD1 matching 7 bases. The receptor comes from an adult with an advanced solid tumor such as melanoma, head and neck, liver or kidney cancer. The CDR3 DNA reads TGTGCCAGCAGCTTAGCCAGGGGGTATGGCTACACCTTC. It specifies CASSLARGYGYTF. The whole variable domain, remainder taken from reference TRBV7-3 and TRBJ1-2, is GAGVSQTPSNKVTEKGKYVELRCDPISGHTALYWYRQSLGQGPEFLIYFQGTGAADDSGLPNDRFFAVRPEGSVSTLKIQRTERGDSAVYLCASSLARGYGYTFGSGTRLTVV.